This passage covers 18 T cell receptor beta chains from one sample sequenced in a study of T cell responses to AZD1222 COVID-19 vaccine (dated by TCRdb to the early 2020s). The library was prepared using the immunoSEQ multiplex PCR assay. TCRdb holds this immuneACCESS table with in-frame rearrangements only. Some clones are missing; in checked studies, unresolved V genes explain under half, and the rest has no known cause. Within this sample are 90,000 to 100,000 clones, with roughly 86% of them counted one time only. The ten biggest clones cover roughly 15% of the sample. The time point label for this specimen denotes: about 28 days (+/-7) after the second vaccine dose. Specimen: peripheral blood, collected 28 days after the second AZD1222 dose. The receptors come from an adult who received the AZD1222 COVID-19 vaccine.

The count of this clone is one. V is TRBV30 and J is TRBJ1-1; the D gene is possibly TRBD1 (5 bases). V lost 4 bases to trimming and J lost 4 bases, with 13 bases between them. Germline V CDR1 and CDR2: GTSNPN, SVGIG (reference sequence). There are 13 residues in the CDR3. The CDR3 reads CAWKRGAGTEAFF. CDR3 bases: TGTGCCTGGAAGCGGGGCGCGGGCACTGAAGCTTTCTTT.

V gene TRBV27 combines with J gene TRBJ2-2; D is perhaps TRBD2 (5 bases). The ends were cut back, 2 bases at V and 7 bases at J, with 14 bases in the middle. The CDR3 runs 15 residues. The germline gives CDR1 MNHEY, CDR2 SMNVEV (reference sequence). CDR3 sequence (DNA): TGTGCCAGCAGTTTACAAGTTGCCGGGAACGGGGAGCTGTTTTTT. It encodes CASSLQVAGNGELFF.

This chain uses TRBV5-4 with TRBJ1-2; D perhaps matches TRBD1 (6 bases). Germline-derived CDR1 and CDR2 are SGHNT and YYREEE (reference sequence). CDR3 length: 14 amino acids. Trimming left V 4 bases short and J 6 bases short, with 16 bases between. This CDR3 reads CASSRDTVAHGYTF. In DNA, the CDR3 is TGTGCCAGCAGCCGGGACACGGTAGCCCATGGCTACACCTTC.

This clone was counted only a few times. The junction and the germline gene differ at one end; a read error may be behind it. This rearrangement joins TRBV6-5 to TRBJ2-7; D not resolved. The CDR3 covers 14 residues. Germline V CDR1 and CDR2: MNHEY, SVGAGI. This chain's CDR3 is CASSYRLDSHEQYF. The CDR3 nucleotides read TGTGCCAGCAGTTATCGCCTAGACTCCCACGAGCAGTACTTC.

Here the CDR3 reads CASSKTGGGNTIYF. In DNA form, the CDR3 reads TGTGCCAGCAGTAAGACAGGAGGTGGAAACACCATATATTTT. This sequence joins TRBV6-5 and TRBJ1-3; tentative D call: TRBD1 (6 bases). The germline gives CDR1 MNHEY, CDR2 SVGAGI. The CDR3 is 14 residues long. Between the trimmed V and J ends, which lost 5 bases and 3 bases, there was a span of 11 bases.

In this sample, this clone turned up a few times. The chain joins TRBV28 to TRBJ2-2; no reliable D call. V lost 5 bases and J 2 bases, leaving 9 bases between the germline ends. This CDR3 is built from 14 residues. Germline V lookup: CDR1 MDHEN, CDR2 SYDVKM. The CDR3 DNA is TGTGCCAGCAGTCCACACAGTAACACCGGGGAGCTGTTTTTT. Translating gives CASSPHSNTGELFF.

The chain carries TRBV18 and TRBJ2-3; either TRBD1 or TRBD2 may supply D (5 bases each). Germline V gene lookup returns CDR1 KGHSH and CDR2 LQKENI. With 6 bases removed from V and 2 bases from J, the gap between germline ends came to 12 bases. CDR3 length equals 14 residues. DNA of the CDR3: TGTGCCAGCTCCCCCCTCGGGGCCACAGATACGCAGTATTTT. It codes for CASSPLGATDTQYF.

This clone was recorded only once. The V call is TRBV9, the J call TRBJ1-2; TRBD1 agrees at 11 bases. The CDR3 consists of 14 residues. V lost 3 bases to trimming and J lost 7 bases; unmatched junction nucleotides: 5. Germline CDR1 reads SGDLS; CDR2 reads YYNGEE. The CDR3 region is CASSAGGQGGGYTF. The DNA of the CDR3 is TGTGCCAGCAGCGCCGGGGGACAGGGGGGTGGCTACACCTTC.

The chain uses TRBV7-9 and TRBJ2-3; D remains ambiguous. Germline CDR1 and CDR2: SEHNR and FQNEAQ (reference sequence). The CDR3 spans 14 residues. V lost 5 bases, J lost 2 bases, and 11 bases lay in between. CDR3 DNA: TGTGCCAGCAGCCCGCAGTTACTCACAGATACGCAGTATTTT. Amino acids: CASSPQLLTDTQYF.

The chain links TRBV25-1 to TRBJ2-1, with TRBD1 identical over 7 bases. The length of the CDR3 is 12 residues. Germline V lookup: CDR1 MGHDK, CDR2 SYGVNS. J was trimmed by 8 bases and V by 6 bases; bases with no gene match: 4. The CDR3 DNA reads as TGTGCCAGCAGGTCGAGGGGGCATGAGCAGTTCTTC. It specifies CASRSRGHEQFF.

This clone was picked up one time. This chain uses TRBV5-1 with TRBJ1-2, with D maybe TRBD1 (6 bases). Deletions cut 2 bases from V and 5 bases from J, with 10 bases between. CDR1 is SGHRS, CDR2 YFSETQ, per germline. This CDR3 is built from 13 residues. CDR3 nucleotides: TGCGCCAGCAGCTTTTCCGGACAGTATGGCTACACCTTC. The encoded protein is CASSFSGQYGYTF.

V gene TRBV12-3 or TRBV12-4 combines with J gene TRBJ1-2, with D tentatively TRBD1 (6 bases). This CDR3 comprises 13 residues. V was pared by 6 bases and J by 4 bases, with 12 bases between. Here the CDR3 reads CASSVPGVYGYTF. CDR3 nucleotide sequence: TGTGCCAGCAGCGTTCCAGGGGTCTATGGCTACACCTTC.

The chain carries TRBV7-8 and TRBJ1-1; no firm D call. Trimming pared 2 bases from V and 6 bases from J, leaving 13 bases between. In germline, CDR1 is SGHVS, CDR2 FQNEAQ. CDR3 length: 14 amino acids. The CDR3 sequence is CASSLTNRWPEAFF. CDR3 bases: TGTGCCAGCAGCTTAACCAATAGATGGCCTGAAGCTTTCTTT.

This clone has only a few counts. CDR3 loop: CASSQESGYGYTF. The CDR3, as DNA: TGCGCCAGCAGCCAAGAGTCGGGTTATGGCTACACCTTC. This sequence joins TRBV4-1 and TRBJ1-2; D gene ambiguous. The germline gives CDR1 MGHRA, CDR2 YSYEKL. This CDR3 region has 13 residues. The germline V and J ends were trimmed by 0 bases and 5 bases, with 7 bases remaining between them.

This clone was seen only once. CDR3 sequence: CASSYWSRGGNQPQHF. Written as DNA, the CDR3 is TGTGCCAGCAGCTATTGGTCGCGCGGGGGCAATCAGCCCCAGCATTTT. V and J are TRBV7-9 and TRBJ1-5; D is uncertain. V dropped 4 bases and J dropped 2 bases, with 15 bases sitting between them. The CDR3 is 16 amino acids. The germline V gene has CDR1 SEHNR and CDR2 FQNEAQ (reference sequence).

The chain links TRBV27 to TRBJ2-7, with unresolved D. V was cut by 4 bases and J by 0 bases, with 10 bases left in between. The CDR3 runs 14 residues. The germline V gene encodes CDR1 MNHEY and CDR2 SMNVEV (reference sequence). The CDR3 nucleotides are TGTGCCAGCAGTTCCAGACTTAGCTCCTACGAGCAGTACTTC. It specifies CASSSRLSSYEQYF.

V gene TRBV18 combines with J gene TRBJ1-2; perhaps TRBD1 as D (5 bases). The V end lost 8 bases, the J end lost 4 bases, and 20 bases lay between the germline ends. The germline CDR1 and CDR2 sequences are KGHSH and LQKENI. CDR3 length: 15 residues. This CDR3 reads CASLQRDHLLYGYTF. The CDR3, as DNA: TGTGCCAGCCTGCAGCGGGACCACCTTCTCTATGGCTACACCTTC. Supplemented by reference TRBV18 and TRBJ1-2, the full variable domain reads NAGVMQNPRHLVRRRGQEARLRCSPMKGHSHVYWYRQLPEEGLKFMVYLQKENIIDESGMPKERFSAEFPKEGPSILRIQQVVRGDSAAYFCASLQRDHLLYGYTFGSGTRLTVV.

As for this clone: Its ends do not fully match the called genes, so a read error is possible. The rearrangement uses TRBV18 and TRBJ1-1; TRBD1 might be the D (6 bases). There are 13 residues in the CDR3. Germline lookup yields CDR1 KGHSH and CDR2 LQKENI. The CDR3 DNA reads as TGTGCCAGCTCACCACTCTCGGTAGGGACACCACCGTTT. Translated, it gives CASSPLSVGTPPF.